What follows are 20 T cell receptor beta chains derived from one specimen sequenced in a study of T cell clonotyping in hematopoietic cell transplantation. Only in-frame clones appear in the TCRdb table, and some are missing; sequencing was by immunoSEQ multiplex PCR. The sample has over 25,000 clones; around nine tenths are singletons. The sequencing here drew on PBMCs, taken 100 days after allogeneic stem cell transplant. The receptors were gathered from a female patient aged 50-65 years who had an allogeneic stem cell transplant from a related donor, so the T cells may come from the graft donor. Some clones in this sample may be carry-over from other donors' samples.

This clone was recorded only once. The chain links TRBV7-9 to TRBJ2-7, with 13 bases aligning to TRBD2. The J segment lost 1 base and the V segment lost 5 bases, leaving 11 bases of the junction unmatched. The CDR3 runs to 18 residues. Germline V CDR1 and CDR2: SEHNR, FQNEAQ (reference sequence). The CDR3: CASSPGTSGDQHSYEQYF. CDR3 nucleotides: TGTGCCAGCAGCCCAGGGACTAGCGGGGACCAGCATTCCTACGAGCAGTACTTC.

V usage is TRBV7-9 and J usage is TRBJ1-1, with D unclear. CDR1 is SEHNR, CDR2 FQNEAQ, per germline (reference sequence). This CDR3 has 11 residues. Trimming shortened V by 4 bases and J by 7 bases, and 7 bases separated the two germline ends. The DNA for the CDR3 is TGTGCCAGCAGCTCCTCGGGTGAAGCTTTCTTT. This gives the protein CASSSSGEAFF.

The gene calls are TRBV9 and TRBJ1-3; D gene unclear. V shed 1 base and J shed 0 bases, with 5 bases lying between them. Germline V CDR1 and CDR2: SGDLS, YYNGEE. CDR3 length: 14 residues. The CDR3 loop reads CASSVSSSGNTIYF. DNA for the CDR3: TGTGCCAGCAGCGTATCAAGCTCTGGAAACACCATATATTTT.

V is TRBV4-1 and J is TRBJ1-2, with a possible D match to TRBD1 (6 bases). Germline values: CDR1 MGHRA, CDR2 YSYEKL. V was pared by 1 base and J by 6 bases, with 21 bases between. This CDR3 has 17 residues. The CDR3 protein is CASSQVDLTGERDGYTF. The CDR3 DNA sequence: TGCGCCAGCAGCCAAGTTGATTTGACAGGAGAAAGGGATGGCTACACCTTC.

Comment on this clone: One end of the junction varies from germline; a read error may be responsible. The V gene is TRBV7-8, the J gene TRBJ1-4, with D possibly TRBD1 on 5 matching bases. Germline loops: CDR1 SGHVS, CDR2 FQNEAQ. The CDR3 has 14 amino acids. CDR3 sequence reads: CVSSFSSGGRKLFF. DNA of the CDR3: TGTGTCAGCAGCTTCTCCTCCGGGGGGAGAAAACTGTTTTTT.

The chain employs TRBV19 and TRBJ1-1; maybe TRBD1 (6 bases). Per the germline V gene, CDR1 is LNHDA and CDR2 is SQIVND (reference sequence). The length of the CDR3 is 15 residues. V dropped 4 bases and J dropped 0 bases, with 12 bases sitting between them. CDR3 sequence (DNA): TGTGCCAGTAGTAAGGGGGGCGGCATGAACACTGAAGCTTTCTTT. Translating gives CASSKGGGMNTEAFF.

V usage is TRBV30 and J usage is TRBJ2-1; 7 bases map to TRBD1. The CDR3 contains 13 residues. Germline trimming cut 5 bases from V and 0 bases from J; bases unmatched to any gene: 1. In germline, CDR1 is GTSNPN, CDR2 SVGIG (reference sequence). As DNA, the CDR3 is TGTGCCTGGGGGACAGTCTCCTACAATGAGCAGTTCTTC. Its translation is CAWGTVSYNEQFF.

The rearrangement links TRBV20-1 to TRBJ2-7, with D unresolved. The CDR3 extends over 11 amino acids. Germline CDR1 DFQATT, CDR2 SNEGSKA (reference sequence). With 5 bases removed from V and 4 bases from J, the gap between germline ends came to 9 bases. The CDR3 DNA reads TGCAGTGCTCCAGACGGATACGAGCAGTACTTC. Protein: CSAPDGYEQYF.

The rearrangement uses TRBV11-2 and TRBJ2-3; TRBD2 is a possible D gene (5 bases). The CDR3 is 15 residues long. Germline lookup yields CDR1 SGHAT and CDR2 FQNNGV. Trimming cost V 0 bases and J 6 bases, with 13 bases left between them. DNA for the CDR3: TGTGCCAGCAGCTTAGAACTCCTAGCCTTGGATACGCAGTATTTT. This encodes CASSLELLALDTQYF.

The V call is TRBV20-1, the J call TRBJ2-7; no clear D. Germline CDR1 and CDR2: DFQATT and SNEGSKA (reference sequence). V lost 3 bases to trimming and J lost 7 bases, with 10 bases between them. The CDR3 runs to 11 residues. CDR3 sequence: CSARDPREQYF. The CDR3 region has the DNA TGCAGTGCTAGGGACCCTAGGGAGCAGTACTTC.

This rearrangement joins TRBV7-9 to TRBJ2-7; 7 nucleotides match TRBD1. The junction had 1 base not matched to a gene; V was cut back by 3 bases and J by 2 bases. Looked up from germline, CDR1 is SEHNR and CDR2 is FQNEAQ (reference sequence). The length of the CDR3 is 13 residues. The CDR3 sequence: CASSFGTAYEQYF. For the CDR3, the DNA is TGTGCCAGCAGCTTCGGGACAGCCTACGAGCAGTACTTC.

The V call is TRBV2, the J call TRBJ2-2; 7 bases match TRBD1. The V gene's germline CDR1 is SNHLY and CDR2 FYNNEI. The CDR3 runs 14 residues. After removal of 6 bases from V and 8 bases from J, the junction contained 9 bases not matched to a gene. The CDR3 DNA reads as TGTGCCAGCAGCTTCGGACAGGTTTTGGGGGAGCTGTTTTTT. Its translation is CASSFGQVLGELFF.

The chain recombines TRBV6-1 with TRBJ1-6, with TRBD1 as a possible D gene (6 bases). V gave up 4 bases and J gave up 7 bases, with 14 bases separating them. The CDR3 length is 15 residues. The germline V gene encodes CDR1 MNHNS and CDR2 SASEGT. Here the CDR3 reads CASSARTVMNSPLHF. The CDR3 DNA reads TGTGCCAGCAGTGCCAGGACAGTAATGAATTCACCCCTCCACTTT.

This clone was recorded a few times. The chain employs TRBV6-1 and TRBJ1-6; no clear D. CDR1 is MNHNS and CDR2 is SASEGT in the germline V gene. V lost 6 bases to trimming and J lost 6 bases, with 12 bases between them. The CDR3 is 14 residues long. CDR3 sequence: CASSERRGNSPLHF. CDR3 bases: TGTGCCAGCAGCGAGCGGAGAGGTAATTCACCCCTCCACTTT.

This chain links TRBV7-6 with TRBJ1-1; no clear D gene. Trimming pared 1 base from V and 5 bases from J, leaving 5 bases between. The germline gives CDR1 SGHVS, CDR2 FNYEAQ. The CDR3 is 12 amino acids. CDR3 sequence (DNA): TGTGCCAGCAGCTTAGTCACGACTGAAGCTTTCTTT. Translation gives CASSLVTTEAFF.

The chain combines TRBV5-5 with TRBJ2-5; maybe TRBD1 (6 bases). The CDR3 contains 15 residues. V lost 5 bases and J 4 bases, leaving 18 bases between the germline ends. Germline loops: CDR1 SGHKS, CDR2 YYEKEE (reference sequence). The CDR3 is CASRFLPSGVETQYF. The DNA of the CDR3 is TGTGCCAGCAGGTTCCTCCCTTCAGGGGTAGAGACCCAGTACTTC.

This chain links TRBV5-6 with TRBJ2-5, with unresolved D. The CDR3 has 16 residues. The V and J ends lost 0 bases and 0 bases respectively, with 12 bases between them. Germline loops: CDR1 SGHDT, CDR2 YYEEEE. DNA for the CDR3: TGTGCCAGCAGCTTGGAAGGCGGCTCGTACCAAGAGACCCAGTACTTC. Encoded protein: CASSLEGGSYQETQYF.

The V and J genes are TRBV7-8 and TRBJ2-7; D unclear. Trimming shortened V by 5 bases and J by 9 bases, and 20 bases separated the two germline ends. CDR3 length: 14 residues. Germline values: CDR1 SGHVS, CDR2 FQNEAQ. DNA of the CDR3: TGTGCCAGCAGCCTACCGTCGTTGGCCGTAGGGCAGTACTTC. Protein: CASSLPSLAVGQYF.

The chain combines TRBV5-1 with TRBJ2-5, with D perhaps matching TRBD1 (6 bases). The CDR3 runs 16 residues. V was clipped by 4 bases and J by 7 bases, with 23 bases between them. Germline-derived CDR1 and CDR2 are SGHRS and YFSETQ. CDR3 nucleotide sequence: TGCGCCAGCAGCGTTAGCCTCATACAGGGAGTGGGGACCCAGTACTTC. Its translation is CASSVSLIQGVGTQYF.

The chain joins TRBV19 to TRBJ1-5; D is unclear. The CDR3 contains 13 residues. The germline V gene has CDR1 LNHDA and CDR2 SQIVND (reference sequence). Deletions cut 10 bases from V and 1 base from J, with 11 bases between. The DNA of the CDR3 is TGTGCCACCCGATACCTCAGCAATCAGCCCCAGCATTTT. Translating gives CATRYLSNQPQHF.